The rows below give T cell receptor beta chains drawn from one sample of a study of T cell responses to AZD1222 COVID-19 vaccine. Sequencing was performed with immunoSEQ multiplex PCR; in TCRdb, only in-frame clones are kept and a portion is missing. The sample records about 150,000 clones, approximately 90% being singletons. The specimen comprised peripheral blood, sampled on day 0 of AZD1222 vaccination. The source of these receptors is an adult in good health. Both conserved end residues are part of each CDR3. The D gene is left open where the match is weak. The listing skips clone size in some rows; elsewhere it reads once, few, many or a size class.

TRBD2	.	TRBV2	TRBJ2-3	TGTGCCAGCAGTGGGCTGCCGGGAGGGCTTAGCACAGATACGCAGTATTTT	CASSGLPGGLSTDTQYF
TRBD1	.	TRBV27	TRBJ1-5	TGTGCCAGCAGTTCTCAGGGGGTAGATCAGCCCCAGCATTTT	CASSSQGVDQPQHF
TRBD1	once	TRBV7-3	TRBJ2-7	TGTGCCAGCAGCTTACGCCGACAGGGCCAATCCTACGAGCAGTACTTC	CASSLRRQGQSYEQYF
.	.	TRBV4-3	TRBJ2-5	TGCGCCAGCAGCCAAGATAGAGCAGGATCACAAGAGACCCAGTACTTC	CASSQDRAGSQETQYF
TRBD2	few	TRBV2	TRBJ2-1	TGTGCCAGCAGGCGGACTAGCGGGAGAAATGAGCAGTTCTTC	CASRRTSGRNEQFF
.	.	TRBV3-1/TRBV3-2	TRBJ1-1	TGTGCCAGCAGCTCAGGGGCACGAAACACTGAAGCTTTCTTT	CASSSGARNTEAFF
TRBD2	.	TRBV27	TRBJ2-1	TGTGCCAGCAGTGCGGGGACTACCTACTACAATGAGCAGTTCTTC	CASSAGTTYYNEQFF
.	.	TRBV4-3	TRBJ1-2	TGCGCCAGCAGCCATGGAATGCAACCTAACTATGGCTACACCTTC	CASSHGMQPNYGYTF
TRBD1	.	TRBV19	TRBJ1-5	TGTGCCAGCAGGGACAGGACACAATATCAGCCCCAGCATTTT	CASRDRTQYQPQHF
TRBD1	.	TRBV9	TRBJ1-2	TGTGCCAGCAGCCCCACGCCAACGACAGGGGGCTTTGGCTACACCTTC	CASSPTPTTGGFGYTF
TRBD1	.	TRBV27	TRBJ1-6	TGTGCCAGCAGTTCTATCGGGACAGGCGAAAATTCACCCCTCCACTTT	CASSSIGTGENSPLHF
TRBD1	.	TRBV19	TRBJ1-5	TGTGCCAGTAGTATTCGACAGGGTAATCAGCCCCAGCATTTT	CASSIRQGNQPQHF
.	.	TRBV28	TRBJ1-1	TGTGCCAGCAATGGGGGACGGAAGAACACTGAAGCTTTCTTT	CASNGGRKNTEAFF
TRBD1	.	TRBV10-3	TRBJ1-6	TGTGCCATCAGTGAGTCCCGGACAGGGAGGTTCAATTCACCCCTCCACTTT	CAISESRTGRFNSPLHF
.	.	TRBV20-1	TRBJ1-1	TGCAGTGCTAGAGATATAATTGAAGCTTTCTTT	CSARDIIEAFF
TRBD2	.	TRBV19	TRBJ2-1	TGTGCCAGTAGAAACCCCACGGTCCCCCGGGAGGGCCACAATGAGCAGTTCTTC	CASRNPTVPREGHNEQFF
.	.	TRBV7-2	TRBJ1-2	TGTGCCAGCAGCGTCAACAGGTACTATGGCTACACCTTC	CASSVNRYYGYTF
.	.	TRBV7-9	TRBJ2-7	TGTGCCAGCAGCCCGGACCAAACCTACGAGCAGTACTTC	CASSPDQTYEQYF
.	.	TRBV9	TRBJ2-7	TGTGCCAGCAGCGTAGGGGACACAGAGGTTCCCTACGAGCAGTACTTC	CASSVGDTEVPYEQYF
.	.	TRBV11-2	TRBJ2-1	TGTGCCAGCAGCTTTTTTCGGAGCTCCTACAATGAGCAGTTCTTC	CASSFFRSSYNEQFF
.	.	TRBV5-1	TRBJ2-6	TGCGCCAGCAGCCCTGATCCACGGGGTGCTGGGGCCAACGTCCTGACTTTC	CASSPDPRGAGANVLTF
TRBD2	.	TRBV28	TRBJ2-7	TGTGCCAGCAGTCTGGAGCGGGGAAGCTCCTACGAGCAGTACTTC	CASSLERGSSYEQYF
.	.	TRBV9	TRBJ1-2	TGTGCCAGCAGCATACAAGGACAGAGCTATGGCTACACCTTC	CASSIQGQSYGYTF
TRBD1	.	TRBV6-2/TRBV6-3	TRBJ2-7	TGTGCCAGCAGTTACGTTGGACAGGCCTACGAGCAGTACTTC	CASSYVGQAYEQYF
.	.	TRBV18	TRBJ2-2	TGTGCCAGCTCACCAGTCCCGTTCGCGAACACCGGGGAGCTGTTTTTT	CASSPVPFANTGELFF
.	.	TRBV7-9	TRBJ2-5	TGTGCCAGCAGCTTAGGGAGGGTAGAGACCCAGTACTTC	CASSLGRVETQYF
.	.	TRBV5-6	TRBJ1-5	TGTGCCAGCAGCTTGTATCATCAGCCCCAGCATTTT	CASSLYHQPQHF
TRBD1	once	TRBV7-2	TRBJ2-7	TGTGCCAGCAGCTTAGGACAGGGTTCTCATTACTTC	CASSLGQGSHYF
.	.	TRBV24-1	TRBJ1-2	TGTGCCACCAGTGATTTCGGATACAACTATGGCTACACCTTC	CATSDFGYNYGYTF
.	.	TRBV28	TRBJ1-1	TGTGCCAGCAGTTTATTGGGGGGTAACACTGAAGCTTTCTTT	CASSLLGGNTEAFF
.	.	TRBV5-8	TRBJ1-1	TGTGCCAGCAGCCTGGCTTTGAACACTGAAGCTTTCTTT	CASSLALNTEAFF
.	.	TRBV7-8	TRBJ1-6	TGTGCCAGCAGCTTAGTAGGGACCCGGGGGGGCTCCTATAATTCACCCCTCCACTTT	CASSLVGTRGGSYNSPLHF
.	few	TRBV24-1	TRBJ1-5	TGTGCCACCAGTGATGCCCAGGGGCTCATGGGTCAGCCCCAGCATTTT	CATSDAQGLMGQPQHF
.	.	TRBV28	TRBJ2-5	TGTGCCAGCAGTGCTCAGGGTCTTGGACAAGAGACCCAGTACTTC	CASSAQGLGQETQYF
TRBD1	.	TRBV28	TRBJ2-7	TGTGCCAGCAGTTTAATTGGGACAGGGGCCTACGAGCAGTACTTC	CASSLIGTGAYEQYF
.	.	TRBV2	TRBJ2-1	TGTGCCAGCAGTGCGGAAGTTGGGTACAATGAGCAGTTCTTC	CASSAEVGYNEQFF
TRBD2	.	TRBV5-4	TRBJ2-3	TGTGCCAGCAGCCATAGCGGGAGGGGCACAGATACGCAGTATTTT	CASSHSGRGTDTQYF
TRBD1	once	TRBV5-8	TRBJ2-6	TGTGCCAGCAGGACAGGGTCTGGGGCCAACGTCCTGACTTTC	CASRTGSGANVLTF
.	.	TRBV6-1	TRBJ1-1	TGTGCCAGCAGTGAAGCTGTGGGCACGGCCACTGAAGCTTTCTTT	CASSEAVGTATEAFF
.	.	TRBV27	TRBJ2-6	TGTGCCAGCAGGCGGGACGGGAGCTCTGGGGCCAACGTCCTGACTTTC	CASRRDGSSGANVLTF
.	once	TRBV28	TRBJ2-1	TGTGCCAGCAGTCTTGAAGCGGAAACCTACAATGAGCAGTTCTTC	CASSLEAETYNEQFF